One and the same sample provided the 21 T cell receptor beta chains below, sequenced in a study of blood T cell repertoires in COVID-19 (dated by TCRdb to 2020 to 2021). The library was made by the immunoSEQ multiplex PCR assay. In TCRdb, the immuneACCESS table is reduced to in-frame sequences with V and J assigned. These tables do not hold every clone; where another copy was compared, an unresolved V gene accounts for under half, and the others remain unexplained. This sample holds 80,000 to 100,000 clones; approximately 84% were observed only once. The top ten constitute 4.4% of the sample. The sequencing input was peripheral blood. Receptor source: a man aged 60 to 75 with acute or convalescent COVID-19.

The gene calls are TRBV5-1 and TRBJ2-2; D perhaps matches TRBD1 (5 bases). V was trimmed by 4 bases and J by 4 bases, leaving 14 bases between them. The CDR3 has 15 amino acids. Looked up from germline, CDR1 is SGHRS and CDR2 is YFSETQ. The CDR3 protein is CASSPTGVGTGELFF. The CDR3 bases are TGCGCCAGCAGCCCCACAGGAGTAGGCACCGGGGAGCTGTTTTTT. The variable domain in full, with the rest retrieved from reference TRBV5-1 and TRBJ2-2, is KAGVTQTPRYLIKTRGQQVTLSCSPISGHRSVSWYQQTPGQGLQFLFEYFSETQRNKGNFPGRFSGRQFSNSRSEMNVSTLELGDSALYLCASSPTGVGTGELFFGEGSRLTVL.

The chain couples TRBV6-1 to TRBJ1-5, with D tentatively TRBD1 (6 bases). The CDR3 runs 15 residues. The germline V gene has CDR1 MNHNS and CDR2 SASEGT. Trimming shortened V by 3 bases and J by 0 bases, and 9 bases separated the two germline ends. CDR3 sequence: CASSEGHYSNQPQHF. The CDR3 region has the DNA TGTGCCAGCAGTGAGGGACATTATAGCAATCAGCCCCAGCATTTT.

V and J are TRBV7-8 and TRBJ2-4; tentatively, D is TRBD2 (7 bases). This CDR3 region has 15 residues. V lost 3 bases to trimming and J lost 7 bases, with 16 bases between them. In germline, CDR1 is SGHVS, CDR2 FQNEAQ. The CDR3 sequence is CASSLFSGEGNIQYF. CDR3 bases: TGTGCCAGCAGCTTGTTCTCAGGGGAGGGGAACATTCAGTACTTC.

The chain has TRBV19 and TRBJ2-5, with D possibly matching TRBD2 (6 bases). Germline values: CDR1 LNHDA, CDR2 SQIVND (reference sequence). V lost 10 bases and J lost 4, with 16 bases in between. This CDR3 comprises 13 residues. CDR3 DNA: TGTGCCACAAGGGAGGTAGCAACAGAGACCCAGTACTTC. It codes for CATREVATETQYF.

The V and J genes are TRBV28 and TRBJ1-5, with TRBD1 as a possible D gene (6 bases). CDR3 length: 15 residues. Germline CDR1 is MDHEN and CDR2 is SYDVKM. The V gene lost 2 bases and the J gene lost 0 bases, with 8 bases spanning the gap. The CDR3 DNA reads TGTGCCAGCAGTTTAACAGGGATTAGCAATCAGCCCCAGCATTTT. Residues: CASSLTGISNQPQHF.

The CDR3 sequence: CASRSRDILNQPQHF. CDR3 sequence (DNA): TGTGCCAGCAGATCGAGGGACATCCTTAATCAGCCCCAGCATTTT. The V call is TRBV28, the J call TRBJ1-5, with D possibly matching TRBD1 (6 bases). V lost 6 bases and J 4 bases, leaving 16 bases between the germline ends. The CDR3 is 15 residues long. CDR1 is MDHEN and CDR2 is SYDVKM in the germline V gene. Filled out from reference TRBV28 and TRBJ1-5, the complete variable domain reads DVKVTQSSRYLVKRTGEKVFLECVQDMDHENMFWYRQDPGLGLRLIYFSYDVKMKEKGDIPEGYSVSREKKERFSLILESASTNQTSMYLCASRSRDILNQPQHFGDGTRLSIL.

The chain recombines TRBV21-1 with TRBJ2-1; no DNA check was done on the table's D call, TRBD1. TRBV21-1 is termed a pseudogene. The length of the CDR3 is 14 residues. In nucleotides, the CDR3 is TGTGCCAGCAGCAAGGGACAGGGTTACAATGAGCAGTTCTTC. This codes for CASSKGQGYNEQFF.

The chain is built from TRBV25-1 and TRBJ1-2; 9 bases are shared with TRBD1. Germline CDR1 and CDR2: MGHDK and SYGVNS. This CDR3 comprises 16 residues. The ends lost 0 bases at V and 4 bases at J; junction bases unmatched: 6. CDR3 nucleotide sequence: TGTGCCAGCAGTGAATATGGTGGACAGGGGATCTATGGCTACACCTTC. Amino acid sequence: CASSEYGGQGIYGYTF.

This clone showed up many times. The chain has TRBV10-1 and TRBJ2-3; 10 bases agree with TRBD2. The V and J ends lost 5 bases and 0 bases, in that order; junction bases with no gene match: 11. The CDR3 covers 18 residues. Germline V gene sequence: CDR1 WNHNN, CDR2 SYGVQD (reference sequence). CDR3 residues: CASSPRTSGASSTDTQYF. CDR3 coding DNA: TGCGCCAGCAGTCCCCGGACTAGCGGAGCCTCTAGCACAGATACGCAGTATTTT.

This sequence joins TRBV5-4 and TRBJ2-5; 12 positions match TRBD1. The germline V gene encodes CDR1 SGHNT and CDR2 YYREEE (reference sequence). This CDR3 spans 18 amino acids. V was pared by 4 bases and J by 5 bases, with 15 bases of the junction left unmatched. Here the CDR3 DNA reads TGTGCCAGCAGCCTAAAGCCGGGACAGGGGGCGCGGGGGGAGACCCAGTACTTC. This sequence encodes CASSLKPGQGARGETQYF. The variable domain in full, with the rest retrieved from reference TRBV5-4 and TRBJ2-5, is ETGVTQSPTHLIKTRGQQVTLRCSSQSGHNTVSWYQQALGQGPQFIFQYYREEENGRGNFPPRFSGLQFPNYSSELNVNALELDDSALYLCASSLKPGQGARGETQYFGPGTRLLVL.

This chain connects TRBV10-3 to TRBJ1-4; 8 nucleotides align to TRBD1. CDR3 length: 15 amino acids. The V segment lost 0 bases and the J segment 11 bases; nucleotides outside the gene matches: 8. Germline V gene data show CDR1 as ENHRY and CDR2 as SYGVKD. This chain's CDR3 is CAISESGQGFGKLFF. The CDR3 region has the DNA TGTGCCATCAGTGAGTCCGGACAGGGATTTGGGAAACTGTTTTTT.

The chain joins TRBV7-2 to TRBJ2-5; D is possibly TRBD1 (5 bases). Germline loops: CDR1 SGHTA, CDR2 FQGNSA. V was shortened by 3 bases and J by 5 bases, with 13 bases between the two germline ends. CDR3 length equals 14 residues. This chain's CDR3 is CASSLEGVRETQYF. Here the CDR3 DNA reads TGTGCCAGCAGCTTGGAAGGGGTTCGGGAGACCCAGTACTTC.

The chain uses TRBV11-3 and TRBJ1-1; maybe TRBD1 (5 bases). The V gene lost 0 bases and the J gene lost 2 bases, with 16 bases spanning the gap. CDR1 is SGHNT and CDR2 is YENEEA in the germline V gene. CDR3 length: 17 residues. The CDR3, as DNA: TGTGCCAGCAGCTTAGAGGGGCTCGGCTACCTAAACACTGAAGCTTTCTTT. Encoded protein: CASSLEGLGYLNTEAFF.

The V and J genes are TRBV29-1 and TRBJ1-1, with D maybe TRBD1 (5 bases). Trimming removed 4 bases from V and 5 bases from J, with 11 bases in between. The CDR3 consists of 12 residues. CDR1 SQVTM and CDR2 ANQGSEA come from the germline V gene. CDR3 DNA: TGCAGCGTTGTTTACGGGGGGACTGAAGCTTTCTTT. Its protein product is CSVVYGGTEAFF.

This sequence joins TRBV6-2 or TRBV6-3 and TRBJ2-5, with 14 bases aligning to TRBD2. CDR1 and CDR2 (germline): MNHEY, SVGEGT. CDR3 length: 18 amino acids. J gave up 4 bases and V 6 bases, and 13 bases lay outside the gene matches. The CDR3 DNA reads as TGTGCCAGCAGCTCCCGACTAGCGGGAGGGCCCCCTAGAGAGACCCAGTACTTC. Translated, it gives CASSSRLAGGPPRETQYF.

The chain links TRBV29-1 to TRBJ2-2; the match to TRBD1 covers 8 bases. The CDR3 loop spans 12 amino acids. The junction had 6 bases not matched to a gene; V was cut back by 8 bases and J by 7 bases. CDR1 SQVTM and CDR2 ANQGSEA come from the germline V gene. CDR3 bases: TGCAGCACTGGACAGGGAAGCGGGGAGCTGTTTTTT. It codes for CSTGQGSGELFF.

This clone was observed a few times. The chain links TRBV7-9 to TRBJ2-7, with 8 bases matching TRBD1. This CDR3 contains 17 residues. The J segment lost 4 bases and the V segment lost 2 bases, leaving 13 bases of the junction unmatched. Germline CDR1 is SEHNR and CDR2 is FQNEAQ (reference sequence). The CDR3 sequence: CASSLRERTGKGYEQYF. CDR3 sequence (DNA): TGTGCCAGCAGCTTAAGGGAACGGACAGGGAAAGGGTACGAGCAGTACTTC.

For this clone: Other DNA variants within this sample encode the same CDR3. The gene calls are TRBV6-2 or TRBV6-3 and TRBJ2-7, with D unresolved. Between the trimmed V and J ends, which lost 4 bases and 4 bases, there was a span of 5 bases. The germline V gene has CDR1 MNHEY and CDR2 SVGEGT. The CDR3 spans 11 residues. The CDR3 nucleotides are TGTGCCAGCAGTTCCTTATACGAGCAGTACTTC. As protein: CASSSLYEQYF.

CDR3 coding DNA: TGTGCCAGCACACTTACAGGGGCTGGGGCCAACGTCCTGACTTTC. Translating it yields CASTLTGAGANVLTF. The V gene is TRBV5-5, the J gene TRBJ2-6, with TRBD1 identical over 7 bases. V gave up 6 bases and J gave up 2 bases; unmatched junction bases: 5. The CDR3 extends over 15 amino acids. The V gene's germline CDR1 is SGHKS and CDR2 YYEKEE (reference sequence).

V and J are TRBV6-5 and TRBJ2-7, with TRBD1 matching 7 bases. The ends lost 8 bases at V and 6 bases at J; junction bases unmatched: 16. The CDR3 spans 15 residues. Germline V lookup: CDR1 MNHEY, CDR2 SVGAGI. CDR3 sequence: CASVGTTGNFLEQYF. The CDR3 coding sequence is TGTGCCAGCGTAGGGACGACAGGGAATTTTCTCGAGCAGTACTTC.

The rearrangement joins TRBV3-1 (or the pseudogene TRBV3-2) to TRBJ1-2, with D unclear. The length of the CDR3 is 12 residues. Germline-derived CDR1 and CDR2 are LGHDT and YNNKEL (reference sequence). With 1 base removed from V and 7 bases from J, the gap between germline ends came to 7 bases. The CDR3 protein is CASSQVEGGYTF. CDR3 sequence (DNA): TGTGCCAGCAGCCAAGTAGAGGGTGGCTACACCTTC.